Shown below are 12 T cell receptor beta chains from a single sample sequenced in a study of shared clonotypes between healthy human individuals. Here immunoSEQ multiplex PCR was the method, and the copy in TCRdb shows in-frame clones only, minus some. The sample has some 500,000 clones, about 74% seen once; the top ten hold 12%. The sample consisted of PBMCs. The receptor source for this set is a woman in her 40s in good health. Some clones in this sample may be carry-over from other donors' samples.

The chain is built from TRBV27 and TRBJ1-2; TRBD1 is a possible D gene (6 bases). This CDR3 is 16 amino acids long. Germline CDR1 MNHEY, CDR2 SMNVEV (reference sequence). The V end lost 6 bases, the J end lost 6 bases, and 23 bases lay between the germline ends. The CDR3 DNA reads TGTGCCAGCAGCGGAGTTTCGACCGGGACATTCCATGGCTACACCTTC. Protein: CASSGVSTGTFHGYTF.

For this clone: A far larger clone is one nucleotide away, so this likely arose from a read error. This specimen includes other DNA sequences encoding the same CDR3. The rearrangement joins TRBV5-1 to TRBJ2-7; tentative D call: TRBD1 (5 bases). Germline-derived CDR1 and CDR2 are SGHRS and YFSETQ. The CDR3 is 13 amino acids. Trimming shortened V by 4 bases and J by 3 bases, and 11 bases separated the two germline ends. CDR3 sequence (DNA): TGCGCCAGCAGCCTGGCGCAGGGCTACGAGCAGTACTTC. Protein product: CASSLAQGYEQYF.

Many counts were recorded for this clone. CDR3 in DNA: TGCGCCAGCAGATCACACGACCGGGAACAGAATGAGCAGTTCTTC. Encoded protein: CASRSHDREQNEQFF. The rearrangement links TRBV5-1 to TRBJ2-1, with a possible D match to TRBD2 (5 bases). V lost 5 bases and J 7 bases, leaving 19 bases between the germline ends. The CDR3 extends over 15 amino acids. From germline, CDR1 is SGHRS and CDR2 YFSETQ.

The chain is built from TRBV28 and TRBJ1-1; D may be TRBD1 (5 bases). This CDR3 region has 16 residues. V lost 1 base to trimming and J lost 1 base, with 13 bases between them. Per the germline V gene, CDR1 is MDHEN and CDR2 is SYDVKM. The CDR3 DNA reads TGTGCCAGCAGTTTATACCAGGGAGGGTCGAACACTGAAGCTTTCTTT. Protein: CASSLYQGGSNTEAFF.

This clone has just a few counts. V usage is TRBV30 and J usage is TRBJ1-4; 9 nucleotides agree with TRBD1. Germline V lookup: CDR1 GTSNPN, CDR2 SVGIG (reference sequence). The V segment lost 3 bases and the J segment 7 bases; nucleotides outside the gene matches: 12. The CDR3 loop spans 16 amino acids. The CDR3 nucleotides are TGTGCCTGGAGGCCGGGACAGGGAGGAGTCTTTGAAAAACTGTTTTTT. Translating gives CAWRPGQGGVFEKLFF.

The chain combines TRBV19 with TRBJ2-7; TRBD2 agrees at 10 bases. Per germline, CDR1 LNHDA and CDR2 SQIVND (reference sequence). This CDR3 has 16 amino acids. With 3 bases clipped from V and 4 bases from J, the junction kept 9 bases outside the gene matches. The chain's CDR3 is CASSMQASGSLYEQYF. CDR3 sequence (DNA): TGTGCCAGTAGTATGCAGGCTAGCGGGAGTTTATACGAGCAGTACTTC.

This clone came up a few times. This chain links TRBV11-1 with TRBJ2-2; D gene unclear. The V gene's germline CDR1 is SGHAT and CDR2 FQDESV (reference sequence). V lost 5 bases and J 5 bases, leaving 9 bases between the germline ends. The CDR3 is 13 residues long. CDR3 bases: TGTGCCAGCAGCCCTCGCCGGACCGGGGAGCTGTTTTTT. Its translation: CASSPRRTGELFF.

The rearrangement joins TRBV10-3 to TRBJ2-7, with 8 bases lining up with TRBD2. V lost 8 bases, J lost 2 bases, and 8 bases stayed unmatched. Germline assignment: CDR1 ENHRY and CDR2 SYGVKD. CDR3 size: 14 residues. CDR3 protein: CAIAPTGLAYEQYF. The DNA of the CDR3 is TGTGCCATCGCGCCCACGGGACTAGCCTACGAGCAGTACTTC.

To note about this clone: Given a far larger clone just one base away, this is likely a sequencing read error. The chain joins TRBV5-1 to TRBJ1-1; possible D gene TRBD1, 6 bases. CDR3 length: 17 residues. The germline V and J ends were trimmed by 3 bases and 4 bases, with 22 bases remaining between them. Germline loops: CDR1 SGHRS, CDR2 YFSETQ. The CDR3 protein is CASSSVSTGTFVTEAFF. The CDR3 DNA sequence: TGCGCCAGCAGCTCGGTCTCGACAGGTACTTTCGTCACTGAAGCTTTCTTT.

This clone was seen ten or more times. The CDR3 sequence: CATSRGRGSTDTQYF. The CDR3 DNA reads as TGTGCCACCAGCAGAGGCAGGGGAAGCACAGATACGCAGTATTTT. This rearrangement joins TRBV15 to TRBJ2-3; a weak D match, TRBD1 (6 bases). In germline, CDR1 is LNHNV, CDR2 YYDKDF (reference sequence). V was cut by 1 base and J by 0 bases, with 8 bases left in between. The CDR3 is 15 amino acids. Full variable domain (outside the CDR3, taken from reference TRBV15 and TRBJ2-3): DAMVIQNPRYQVTQFGKPVTLSCSQTLNHNVMYWYQQKSSQAPKLLFHYYDKDFNNEADTPDNFQSRRPNTSFCFLDIRSPGLGDTAMYLCATSRGRGSTDTQYFGPGTRLTVL.

The rearrangement links TRBV10-3 to TRBJ2-2, with 7 bases identical to TRBD1. The CDR3 runs 14 residues. Germline V lookup: CDR1 ENHRY, CDR2 SYGVKD. Losses at the gene ends were 9 bases for V and 3 bases for J; bases not matched to a gene: 7. Written as DNA, the CDR3 is TGTGCCATTTCCGAGGGGGCTTACACCGGGGAGCTGTTTTTT. Protein: CAISEGAYTGELFF.

The rearrangement joins TRBV25-1 to TRBJ1-1, with a tentative D call TRBD1 (5 bases). Trimming shortened V by 6 bases and J by 1 base, and 24 bases separated the two germline ends. Germline-derived CDR1 and CDR2 are MGHDK and SYGVNS. CDR3 size: 18 residues. CDR3 in amino acids: CASRGQGDFTEPNTEAFF. As DNA, the CDR3 is TGTGCCAGCAGAGGACAAGGGGACTTTACAGAACCGAACACTGAAGCTTTCTTT.